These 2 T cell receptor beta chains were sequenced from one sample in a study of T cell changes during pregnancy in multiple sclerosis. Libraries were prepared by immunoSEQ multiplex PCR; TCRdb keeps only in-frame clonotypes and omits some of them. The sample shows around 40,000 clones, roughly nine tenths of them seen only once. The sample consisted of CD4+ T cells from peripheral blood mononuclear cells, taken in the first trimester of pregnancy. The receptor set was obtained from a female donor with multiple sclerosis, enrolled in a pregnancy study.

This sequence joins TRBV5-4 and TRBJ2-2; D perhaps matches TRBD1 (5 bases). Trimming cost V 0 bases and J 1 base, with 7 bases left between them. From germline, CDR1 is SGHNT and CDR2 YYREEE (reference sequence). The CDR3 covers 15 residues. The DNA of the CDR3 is TGTGCCAGCAGCTTGGGACAGATGAACACCGGGGAGCTGTTTTTT. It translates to CASSLGQMNTGELFF.

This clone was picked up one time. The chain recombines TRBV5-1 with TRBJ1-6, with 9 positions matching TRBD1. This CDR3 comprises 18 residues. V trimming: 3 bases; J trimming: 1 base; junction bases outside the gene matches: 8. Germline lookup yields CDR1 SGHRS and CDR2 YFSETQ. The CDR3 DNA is TGCGCCAGCAGCTCTGGGACAGGGTCTGATTCCTATAATTCACCCCTCCACTTT. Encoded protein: CASSSGTGSDSYNSPLHF. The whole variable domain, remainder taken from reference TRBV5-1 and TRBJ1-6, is KAGVTQTPRYLIKTRGQQVTLSCSPISGHRSVSWYQQTPGQGLQFLFEYFSETQRNKGNFPGRFSGRQFSNSRSEMNVSTLELGDSALYLCASSSGTGSDSYNSPLHFGNGTRLTVT.